These T cell receptor beta chains were read from a single sample in a study of OX40 agonist ivuxolimab in advanced cancers. Clones were sequenced by immunoSEQ multiplex PCR, and TCRdb holds only the in-frame ones, with some missing. Of roughly 60,000 clones listed, roughly nine tenths are singletons. The sequences come from CD4+ or CD8+ T cells sorted from blood, collected in a trial of the OX40 agonist ivuxolimab. These TCRs come from an adult with an advanced solid tumor such as melanoma, head and neck, liver or kidney cancer. CDR3s include the opening cysteine and the closing phenylalanine or tryptophan. The order of the fields is V gene, clone size, J gene, D gene, CDR3 DNA, CDR3 protein. D genes are given only for firm matches. Some rows have no size entry. The others give once, few or many, or a class for an expanded clone.

>TRBV5-4|-|TRBJ2-5|-
TGTGCCAGCAGCTTGGGTGTCGGCGGGCTCCAAGAGACCCAGTACTTC
CASSLGVGGLQETQYF
>TRBV27|once|TRBJ2-1|TRBD2
TGTGCCAGCAGTCCCGGGACTAGCGGCTACAATGAGCAGTTCTTC
CASSPGTSGYNEQFF
>TRBV7-9|-|TRBJ2-1|-
TGTGCCAGCAGCCCCCTGGGTGGGGAGCAGTTCTTC
CASSPLGGEQFF
>TRBV7-2|-|TRBJ2-2|-
TGTGCCAGCAGCACCCCGGGACACCAAACGAACACCGGGGAGCTGTTTTTT
CASSTPGHQTNTGELFF
>TRBV9|-|TRBJ1-5|TRBD1
TGTGCCAGCAGCGCTGGGACAGGGGATCAGCCCCAGCATTTT
CASSAGTGDQPQHF
>TRBV28|-|TRBJ2-7|TRBD2
TGTGCCAGCAGTTTCGGACTAGCGGGAGTTGGGGACGAGCAGTACTTC
CASSFGLAGVGDEQYF
>TRBV9|-|TRBJ2-1|-
TGTGCCAGCAGCGTCGAGGACTTGTCTGAGCAGTTCTTC
CASSVEDLSEQFF
>TRBV15|-|TRBJ2-1|-
TGTGCCACCAGCAGTCCTGGGACTTCCTCGGGGAATGAGCAGTTCTTC
CATSSPGTSSGNEQFF
>TRBV4-3|once|TRBJ2-2|TRBD1
TGCGCCAGCAGCGCAGACAGGGCGAACACCGGGGAGCTGTTTTTT
CASSADRANTGELFF
>TRBV4-2|-|TRBJ2-3|TRBD2
TGTGCCAGCAGCCAAGAATTTAGCGGGAGCACAGATACGCAGTATTTT
CASSQEFSGSTDTQYF
>TRBV2|-|TRBJ2-2|-
TGTGCCAGCAGTGGTGGGACCAGCGGGGAGCTGTTTTTT
CASSGGTSGELFF
>TRBV28|-|TRBJ1-1|-
TGTGCCAGCAGTCCCCCGATGGCTGAAGCTTTCTTT
CASSPPMAEAFF
>TRBV11-3|-|TRBJ2-5|-
TGTGCCAGCAGCGGATCGCTTGGTGAGACCCAGTACTTC
CASSGSLGETQYF
>TRBV7-3|-|TRBJ2-1|TRBD2
TGTGCCAGCAGCTCCGGTTGGGGCCGGGGGGATGAGCAGTTCTTC
CASSSGWGRGDEQFF
>TRBV7-9|-|TRBJ2-7|-
TGTGCCAGCAGCTTAGGCGGTTTCTACGAGCAGTACTTC
CASSLGGFYEQYF
>TRBV29-1|-|TRBJ1-3|-
TGCAGCGTTGAAGACGGCGCGGCGTCTGGAAACACCATATATTTT
CSVEDGAASGNTIYF
>TRBV11-2|-|TRBJ2-3|-
TGTGCCAGCAGCTCTAATCGGGGTACGCAGTATTTT
CASSSNRGTQYF
>TRBV7-9|-|TRBJ2-1|-
TGTGCCAGCCGTGCGGGCAACTCCTACAATGAGCAGTTCTTC
CASRAGNSYNEQFF
>TRBV11-2|-|TRBJ2-1|TRBD2
TGTGCCAGCAGCTTGGGGCGCGGGAGGGATGAGCAGTTCTTC
CASSLGRGRDEQFF
>TRBV10-3|-|TRBJ2-7|TRBD2
TGTGCCATCAGCGAGGGACTAGCGGGAGGCGCTGGGACCTACGAGCAGTACTTC
CAISEGLAGGAGTYEQYF
>TRBV7-8|-|TRBJ2-5|TRBD1
TGTGCCAGCAGCTTGGGACAGGGGGCAAATGAGACCCAGTACTTC
CASSLGQGANETQYF
>TRBV28|-|TRBJ2-5|TRBD2
TGTGCCAGCAGTTGGGGACTAGTCCAAGAGACCCAGTACTTC
CASSWGLVQETQYF
>TRBV28|once|TRBJ2-7|TRBD2
TGTGCCAGCAGTTCCTTGTTAGCGGGAGGGCCGAGGTTTTTAGGCTCCTACGAGCAGTACTTC
CASSSLLAGGPRFLGSYEQYF
>TRBV6-5|-|TRBJ2-2|-
TGTGCCAGCAGCTACGGGGCGATGGGCGCCGGGGAGCTGTTTTTT
CASSYGAMGAGELFF
>TRBV7-3|-|TRBJ2-1|-
TGTGCCAGCAGCTTCGCTCTCTACAATGAGCAGTTCTTC
CASSFALYNEQFF
>TRBV4-3|-|TRBJ2-1|-
TGCGCCAGCAGCCAAGAACCCGCAAACGGCAATGAGCAGTTCTTC
CASSQEPANGNEQFF
>TRBV7-9|-|TRBJ1-2|-
TGTGCCAGCAGCGGTAACGGTCCCTATGGCTACACCTTC
CASSGNGPYGYTF
>TRBV18|-|TRBJ2-1|TRBD2
TGTGCCAGCTCACCACAGGGCGGGAGCTCCTACAATGAGCAGTTCTTC
CASSPQGGSSYNEQFF
>TRBV7-9|once|TRBJ2-1|-
TGTGCCAGCAGCACTGGTGCCAATGAGCAGTTCTTC
CASSTGANEQFF
>TRBV4-3|-|TRBJ2-5|-
TGCGCCAGCAGCCAAGATTATGTGTCCCAAGAGACCCAGTACTTC
CASSQDYVSQETQYF
>TRBV5-4|-|TRBJ2-2|-
TGTGCCAGCAGCTTGGGACAATACACCGGGGAGCTGTTTTTT
CASSLGQYTGELFF
>TRBV6-5|few|TRBJ1-2|-
TGTGCCAGCGCGAGGGGGGACTATGGCTACACCTTC
CASARGDYGYTF
>TRBV7-8|-|TRBJ2-7|TRBD2
TGTGCCAGCAGCTTAAGCGCGGGAGGGACGGGCGAGCAGTACTTC
CASSLSAGGTGEQYF
>TRBV30|-|TRBJ2-5|-
TGTGCCTGGAGTGTTGCTGGGTGGGAGACCCAGTACTTC
CAWSVAGWETQYF
>TRBV19|-|TRBJ2-7|TRBD2
TGTGCCAGCGGGACTAGCGGGTACGAGCAGTACTTC
CASGTSGYEQYF
>TRBV19|-|TRBJ2-1|TRBD2
TGTGCCAGTAGTATAGGACTAGCAGAGCAGTTCTTC
CASSIGLAEQFF
>TRBV7-2|-|TRBJ2-3|-
TGTGCCAGCAGCCTTTGGGGGACCCAGAACACAGATACGCAGTATTTT
CASSLWGTQNTDTQYF
>TRBV6-5|-|TRBJ2-1|TRBD2
TGTGCCAGCAGTTACGAGCGGGGGCTAACCTACAATGAGCAGTTCTTC
CASSYERGLTYNEQFF
>TRBV7-6|once|TRBJ2-7|-
TGTGCCAGCAGCTTGGGGGGACAGACCTACGAGCAGTACTTC
CASSLGGQTYEQYF
>TRBV5-1|-|TRBJ2-2|-
TGCGCCAGCAGCGGGAACACCGGGGAGCTGTTTTTT
CASSGNTGELFF
>TRBV4-2|-|TRBJ2-2|-
TGTGCCAGCAGCCAAGATTCGTCGGGGGCCAACACCGGGGAGCTGTTTTTT
CASSQDSSGANTGELFF
>TRBV5-1|-|TRBJ2-7|TRBD1
TGCGCCAGCAGCATCGGGACAGGGAGCTACGAGCAGTACTTC
CASSIGTGSYEQYF
>TRBV5-6|-|TRBJ1-1|-
TGTGCCAGCAGCGAAAACAGGGATTTCCCTGAAGCTTTCTTT
CASSENRDFPEAFF
>TRBV6-5|-|TRBJ2-3|TRBD2
TGTGCCAGCAGTTATGGAGGGAGGGTGACAGATACGCAGTATTTT
CASSYGGRVTDTQYF
>TRBV9|-|TRBJ2-7|TRBD2
TGTGCCAGCAGTCCGACTAGCGGGAGCTCCTACGAGCAGTACTTC
CASSPTSGSSYEQYF
>TRBV9|-|TRBJ2-1|-
TGTGCCAGCAGCGTTACTAGTTCCTACAATGAGCAGTTCTTC
CASSVTSSYNEQFF
>TRBV7-8|-|TRBJ2-7|TRBD2
TGTGCCAGCAGCTTAGACCCACCCACTAGCGGGAAGATCTCCTACGAGCAGTACTTC
CASSLDPPTSGKISYEQYF